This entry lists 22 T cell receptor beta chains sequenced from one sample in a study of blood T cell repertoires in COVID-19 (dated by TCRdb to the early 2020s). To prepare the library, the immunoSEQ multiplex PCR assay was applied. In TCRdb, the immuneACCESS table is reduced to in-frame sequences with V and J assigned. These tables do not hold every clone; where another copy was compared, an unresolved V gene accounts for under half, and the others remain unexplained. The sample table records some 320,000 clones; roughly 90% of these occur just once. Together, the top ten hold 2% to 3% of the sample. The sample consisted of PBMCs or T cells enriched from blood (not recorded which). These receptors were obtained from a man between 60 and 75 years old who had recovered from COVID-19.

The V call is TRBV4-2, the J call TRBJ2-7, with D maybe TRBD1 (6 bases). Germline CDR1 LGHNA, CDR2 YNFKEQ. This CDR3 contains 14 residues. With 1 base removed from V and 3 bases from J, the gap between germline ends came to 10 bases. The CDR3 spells CASSQGTGIYEQYF. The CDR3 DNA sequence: TGTGCCAGCAGCCAAGGAACAGGGATCTACGAGCAGTACTTC.

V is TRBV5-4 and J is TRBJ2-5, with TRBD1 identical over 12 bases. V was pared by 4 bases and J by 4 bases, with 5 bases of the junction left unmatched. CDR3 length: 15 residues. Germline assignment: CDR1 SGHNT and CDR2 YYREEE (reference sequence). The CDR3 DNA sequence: TGTGCCAGCAGCCCGGGGACAGGGGGCCGAGAGACCCAGTACTTC. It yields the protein CASSPGTGGRETQYF.

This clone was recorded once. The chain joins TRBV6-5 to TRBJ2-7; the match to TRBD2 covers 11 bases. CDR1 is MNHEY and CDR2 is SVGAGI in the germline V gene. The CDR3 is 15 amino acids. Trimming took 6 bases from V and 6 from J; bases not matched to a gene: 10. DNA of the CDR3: TGTGCCAGCAGGGGTAGCGGGGGGGCCAGGGGCGAGCAGTACTTC. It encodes CASRGSGGARGEQYF.

The CDR3 here is CASSMGQGAWYF. The CDR3 region has the DNA TGTGCCAGCAGCATGGGACAGGGGGCTTGGTATTTT. The V call is TRBV7-9, the J call TRBJ2-3, with 12 positions matching TRBD1. The CDR3 is 12 amino acids. J lost 14 bases, V lost 5 bases, and 5 bases had no gene match. The germline CDR1 and CDR2 sequences are SEHNR and FQNEAQ (reference sequence).

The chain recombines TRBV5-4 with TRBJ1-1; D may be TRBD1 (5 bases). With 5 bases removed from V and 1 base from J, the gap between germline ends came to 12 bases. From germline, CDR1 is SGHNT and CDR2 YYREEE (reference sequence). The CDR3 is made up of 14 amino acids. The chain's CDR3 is CASSRSGGNTEAFF. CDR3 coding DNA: TGTGCCAGCAGTCGCAGCGGGGGGAACACTGAAGCTTTCTTT.

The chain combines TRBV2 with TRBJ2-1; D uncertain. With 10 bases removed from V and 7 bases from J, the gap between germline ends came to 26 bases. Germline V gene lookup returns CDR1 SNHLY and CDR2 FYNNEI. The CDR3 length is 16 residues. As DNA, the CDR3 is TGTGCCACCAGCAAAAGGAGTATATCATCAAGGAATGAGCAGTTCTTC. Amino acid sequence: CATSKRSISSRNEQFF.

The CDR3 DNA follows: TGTGCCAGCAGCTTTAGGGGCGTAGAGACCCAGTACTTC. Residues: CASSFRGVETQYF. This chain joins TRBV7-8 and TRBJ2-5, with TRBD1 as a possible D gene (5 bases). The CDR3 runs 13 residues. Trimming removed 3 bases at V and 4 bases at J, with 9 bases between. Germline assignment: CDR1 SGHVS and CDR2 FQNEAQ.

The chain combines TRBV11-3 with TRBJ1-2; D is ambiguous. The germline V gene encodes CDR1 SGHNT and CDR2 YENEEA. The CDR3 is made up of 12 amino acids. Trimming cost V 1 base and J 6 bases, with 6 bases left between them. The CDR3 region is CASSLGPDGYTF. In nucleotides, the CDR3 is TGTGCCAGCAGCTTAGGTCCGGATGGCTACACCTTC.

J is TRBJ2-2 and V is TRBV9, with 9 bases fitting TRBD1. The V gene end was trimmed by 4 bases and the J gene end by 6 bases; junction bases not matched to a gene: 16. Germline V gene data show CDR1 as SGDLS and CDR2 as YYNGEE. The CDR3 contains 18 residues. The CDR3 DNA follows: TGTGCCAGCAGCCCAGTCCCGGGACAGGGCGTTTTTCCCGGGGAGCTGTTTTTT. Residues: CASSPVPGQGVFPGELFF.

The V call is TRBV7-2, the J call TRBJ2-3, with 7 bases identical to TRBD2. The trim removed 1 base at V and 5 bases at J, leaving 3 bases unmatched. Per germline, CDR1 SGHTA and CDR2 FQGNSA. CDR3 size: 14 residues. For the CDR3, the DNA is TGTGCCAGCAGCTTAGTCTGGACTAGAGATACGCAGTATTTT. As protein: CASSLVWTRDTQYF.

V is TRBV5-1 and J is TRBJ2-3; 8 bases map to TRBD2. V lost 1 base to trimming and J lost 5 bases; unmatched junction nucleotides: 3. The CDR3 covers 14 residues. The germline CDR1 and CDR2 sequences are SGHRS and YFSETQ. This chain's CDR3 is CASSLTGGLDTQYF. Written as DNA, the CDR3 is TGCGCCAGCAGCTTGACGGGGGGGCTAGATACGCAGTATTTT.

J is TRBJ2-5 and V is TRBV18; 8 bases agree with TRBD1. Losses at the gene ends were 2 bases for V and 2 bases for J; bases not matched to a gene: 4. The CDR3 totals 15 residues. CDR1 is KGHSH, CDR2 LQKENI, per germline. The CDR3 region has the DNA TGTGCCAGCTCACCAGCCGACAGGGGTCAAGAGACCCAGTACTTC. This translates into CASSPADRGQETQYF.

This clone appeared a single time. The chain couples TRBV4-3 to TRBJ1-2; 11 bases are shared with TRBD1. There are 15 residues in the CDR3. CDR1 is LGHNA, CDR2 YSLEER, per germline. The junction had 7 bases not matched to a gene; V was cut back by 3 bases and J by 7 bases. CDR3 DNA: TGCGCCAGCAGCCATATGGGACAGGGGGTTCGTGGCTACACCTTC. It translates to CASSHMGQGVRGYTF.

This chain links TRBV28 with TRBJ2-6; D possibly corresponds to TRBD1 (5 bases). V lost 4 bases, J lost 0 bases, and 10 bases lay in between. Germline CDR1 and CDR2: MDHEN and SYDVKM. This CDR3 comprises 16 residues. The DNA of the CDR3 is TGTGCCAGCAGTTCCCTCAGGGTCTCTGGGGCCAACGTCCTGACTTTC. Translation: CASSSLRVSGANVLTF.

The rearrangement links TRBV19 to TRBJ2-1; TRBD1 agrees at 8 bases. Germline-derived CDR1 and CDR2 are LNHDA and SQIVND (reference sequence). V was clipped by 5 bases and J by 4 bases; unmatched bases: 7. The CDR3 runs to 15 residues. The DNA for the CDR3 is TGTGCCAGTAGTCGTACAGGGGGTATGTACAATGAGCAGTTCTTC. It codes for CASSRTGGMYNEQFF.

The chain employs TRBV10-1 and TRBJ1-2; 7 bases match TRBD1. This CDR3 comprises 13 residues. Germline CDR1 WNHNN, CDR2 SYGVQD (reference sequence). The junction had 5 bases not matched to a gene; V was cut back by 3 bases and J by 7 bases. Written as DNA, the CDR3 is TGCGCCAGCAGTGAATGGAGGGACAGTGGCTACACCTTC. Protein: CASSEWRDSGYTF.

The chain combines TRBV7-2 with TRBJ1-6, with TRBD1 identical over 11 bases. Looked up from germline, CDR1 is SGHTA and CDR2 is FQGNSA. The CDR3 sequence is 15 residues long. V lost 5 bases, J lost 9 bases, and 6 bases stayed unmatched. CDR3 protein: CASSPQGTGGSPLHF. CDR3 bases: TGTGCCAGCAGCCCCCAGGGGACAGGGGGTTCACCCCTCCACTTT.

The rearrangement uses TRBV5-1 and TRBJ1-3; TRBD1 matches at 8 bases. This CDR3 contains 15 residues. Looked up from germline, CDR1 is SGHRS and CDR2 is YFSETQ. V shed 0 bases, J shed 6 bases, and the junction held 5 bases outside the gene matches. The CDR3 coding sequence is TGCGCCAGCAGCTTGGCGGGACAGGATCTAAACACCATATATTTT. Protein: CASSLAGQDLNTIYF.

CDR3 protein: CASSVGRRGAGVNEQFF. CDR3 coding DNA: TGTGCCAGCAGCGTAGGGCGGCGGGGGGCCGGGGTTAATGAGCAGTTCTTC. The chain carries TRBV9 and TRBJ2-1; 8 bases fit TRBD2. There are 17 residues in the CDR3. J lost 7 bases, V lost 0 bases, and 12 bases had no gene match. The V gene's germline CDR1 is SGDLS and CDR2 YYNGEE.

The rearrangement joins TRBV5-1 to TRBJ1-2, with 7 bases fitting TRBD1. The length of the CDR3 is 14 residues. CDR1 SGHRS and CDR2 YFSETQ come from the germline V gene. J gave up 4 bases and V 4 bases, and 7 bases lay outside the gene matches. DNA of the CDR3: TGCGCCAGCAGCACCCTGACAGGGACCTATGGCTACACCTTC. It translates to CASSTLTGTYGYTF.

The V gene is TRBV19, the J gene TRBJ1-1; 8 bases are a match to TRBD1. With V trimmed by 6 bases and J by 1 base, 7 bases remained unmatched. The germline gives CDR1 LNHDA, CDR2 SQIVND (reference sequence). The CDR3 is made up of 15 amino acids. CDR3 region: CASSRQGRGNTEAFF. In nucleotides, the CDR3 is TGTGCCAGTAGCAGACAGGGGAGGGGGAACACTGAAGCTTTCTTT.

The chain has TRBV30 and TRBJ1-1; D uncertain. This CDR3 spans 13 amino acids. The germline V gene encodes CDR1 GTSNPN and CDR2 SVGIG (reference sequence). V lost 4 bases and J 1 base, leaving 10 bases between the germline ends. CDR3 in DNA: TGTGCCTGGATTCTAAGCCGGAACACTGAAGCTTTCTTT. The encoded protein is CAWILSRNTEAFF.